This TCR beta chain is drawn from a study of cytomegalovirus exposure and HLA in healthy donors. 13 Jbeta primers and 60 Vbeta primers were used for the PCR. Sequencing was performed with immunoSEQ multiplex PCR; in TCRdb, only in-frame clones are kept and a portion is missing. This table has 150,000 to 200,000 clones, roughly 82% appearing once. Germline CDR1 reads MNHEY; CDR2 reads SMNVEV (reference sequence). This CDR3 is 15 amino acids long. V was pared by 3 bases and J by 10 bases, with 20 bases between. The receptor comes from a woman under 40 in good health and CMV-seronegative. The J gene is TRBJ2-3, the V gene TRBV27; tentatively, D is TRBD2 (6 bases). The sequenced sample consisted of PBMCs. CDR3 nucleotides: TGTGCCAGCAGTTTCCTTTCCGGGAGTCAGACGGCGCAGTATTTT. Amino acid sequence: CASSFLSGSQTAQYF.